The entry below gives a single T cell receptor beta chain sequence along with its context. The antigen is undetermined. As every portion of the isolated RNA was reverse transcribed, the sequencing read expressed TCRB transcripts. Sequencing used immunoSEQ multiplex PCR; TCRdb keeps in-frame clones, though not all of them. The data show around 180,000 clones, 7.5% to 8.5% seen once. The source of the sample is a study of beta chain features in type 1 diabetes. Trimming shortened V by 2 bases and J by 10 bases, and 11 bases separated the two germline ends. The CDR3 loop spans 11 amino acids. From germline, CDR1 is GTSNPN and CDR2 SVGIG (reference sequence). Overall study results and limits: In all four CD4+ subsets, TCRB CDR3 length was significantly, moderately reduced in type 1 diabetes. A greater similarity of naive, central memory and Treg TCRB repertoires was seen among patients than among healthy donors.

In total, each donor contributed a single heparinised blood draw that averaged roughly 100 mL. CD45RO/CCR7/CD25/CD127/CD95/CD27 sorting isolated CD4+ naive, central memory, regulatory and stem cell-like memory cells. Without exception, sorted populations had purity beyond 98%. Source material: central memory CD4+ T cells from blood. The chain links TRBV30 to TRBJ1-1, with a tentative D call TRBD1 (5 bases). This TCR derives from a man aged 18-30 years with type 1 diabetes. CDR3 sequence: CAWSTGARAFF. For the CDR3, the DNA is TGTGCCTGGAGTACTGGGGCGAGAGCTTTCTTT.